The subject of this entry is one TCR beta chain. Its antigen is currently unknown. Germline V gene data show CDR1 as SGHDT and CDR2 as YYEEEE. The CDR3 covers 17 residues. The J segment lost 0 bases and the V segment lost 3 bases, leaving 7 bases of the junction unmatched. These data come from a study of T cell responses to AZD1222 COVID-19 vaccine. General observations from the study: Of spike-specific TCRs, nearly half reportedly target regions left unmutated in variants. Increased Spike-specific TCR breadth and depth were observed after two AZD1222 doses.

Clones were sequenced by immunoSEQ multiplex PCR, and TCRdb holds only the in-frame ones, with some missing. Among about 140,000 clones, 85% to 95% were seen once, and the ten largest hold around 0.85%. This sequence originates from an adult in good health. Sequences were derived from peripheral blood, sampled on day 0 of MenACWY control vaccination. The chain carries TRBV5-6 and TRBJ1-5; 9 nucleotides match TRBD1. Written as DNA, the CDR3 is TGTGCCAGCAGCTCCACCGTACAGGGGGCTAGCAATCAGCCCCAGCATTTT. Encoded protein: CASSSTVQGASNQPQHF.